This TCR beta chain was identified in a study of shared clonotypes between healthy human individuals. Study-level findings and limits: It was anticipated that sequencing depth would influence how many clonotypes donors shared. Richness estimates generally favored naive over memory subsets.

Splitting of each subset's genomic DNA was done evenly across several immunoSEQ plates. Clones were read by immunoSEQ multiplex PCR, and TCRdb kept only the in-frame ones, dropping some. The data hold about 2.4 million clones, with over 85% observed a single time. Healthy and HIV-negative, the adult donors had no recent acute infections or vaccinations. Of note for this clone: The antigen is unknown.

V shed 6 bases and J 6 bases; nucleotides not matched to a gene: 10. CDR1 and CDR2 from the germline V gene are SEHNR and FQNEAQ (reference sequence). The length of the CDR3 is 15 residues. The sequence came from a man younger than 30 in good health. Some clones in this sample may be carry-over from other donors' samples. The sample consisted of naive CD4+ T cells from PBMCs. The subset denotes: CD45RA+ positively selected. The chain joins TRBV7-9 to TRBJ2-1; 8 nucleotides line up with TRBD1. CDR3 in DNA: TGTGCCAGCAGTAAACCGGGACAGGCTCTCAATGAGCAGTTCTTC. Translation gives CASSKPGQALNEQFF.